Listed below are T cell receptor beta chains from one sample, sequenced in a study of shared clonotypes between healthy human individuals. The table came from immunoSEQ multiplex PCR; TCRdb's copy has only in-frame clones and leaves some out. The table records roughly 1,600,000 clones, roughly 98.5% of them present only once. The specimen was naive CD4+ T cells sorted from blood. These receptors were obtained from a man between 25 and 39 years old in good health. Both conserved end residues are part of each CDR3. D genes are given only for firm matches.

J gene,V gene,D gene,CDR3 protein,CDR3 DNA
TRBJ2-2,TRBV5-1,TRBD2,CASKVAGGLTTGELFF,TGCGCCAGCAAGGTAGCGGGAGGGCTAACGACCGGGGAGCTGTTTTTT
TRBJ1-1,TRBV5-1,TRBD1,CASSFGGGRGHTEAFF,TGCGCCAGCAGCTTCGGTGGCGGCAGGGGGCACACTGAAGCTTTCTTT
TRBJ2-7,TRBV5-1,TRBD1,CASNRGTGDSYEQYF,TGCGCCAGCAATCGCGGGACAGGGGACTCCTACGAGCAGTACTTC
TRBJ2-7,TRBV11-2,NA,CASSLGDPLRFEQYF,TGTGCCAGCAGCTTAGGGGACCCCCTCCGGTTCGAGCAGTACTTC
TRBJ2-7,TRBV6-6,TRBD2,CASSYRVGTSNYEQYF,TGTGCCAGCAGTTACAGGGTCGGGACTAGTAACTACGAGCAGTACTTC
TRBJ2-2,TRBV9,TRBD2,CASSVGLAGATGELFF,TGTGCCAGCAGCGTAGGACTAGCGGGTGCCACCGGGGAGCTGTTTTTT
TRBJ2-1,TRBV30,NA,CAWSVGSYNEQFF,TGTGCCTGGAGTGTGGGCTCCTACAATGAGCAGTTCTTC
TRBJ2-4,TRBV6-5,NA,CASSYGDLNIQYF,TGTGCCAGCAGTTATGGTGACTTAAACATTCAGTACTTC
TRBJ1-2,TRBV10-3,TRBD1,CAISRGQANYGYTF,TGTGCCATCAGCCGGGGACAGGCGAACTATGGCTACACCTTC
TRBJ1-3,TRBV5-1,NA,CASSTVGAGNTIYF,TGCGCCAGCAGCACAGTGGGGGCTGGAAACACCATATATTTT